This T cell receptor (beta chain) derives from a study of blood T cell repertoires in COVID-19. The wider study: Both acute and convalescent COVID-19 samples were obtained from the United States, Italy and Spain. From T cells, B-cell-depleted T cells, or PBMCs came the material, which was cDNA or gDNA.

Trimming removed 8 bases from V and 4 bases from J; junction bases left unmatched: 6. The CDR3 covers 13 residues. CDR1 and CDR2 from the germline V gene are MNHNY and SVGAGI (reference sequence). Per the authors' pipeline: Cell counts per sample came from amplifying reference gene primers. Method: immunoSEQ multiplex PCR; TCRdb's copy keeps in-frame clones and lacks some. Clone size and V and J calls were adopted from that table, with D and trimming inferred from the DNA. The sample contains 53,000 or so clones, approximately 79% of which appear only once. This clone was counted only a few times. The sequence derives from a man in his 60s with acute or convalescent COVID-19. J is TRBJ2-7 and V is TRBV6-6, with TRBD2 matching 9 bases. Sequencing was performed on peripheral blood. Here the CDR3 DNA reads TGTGCCAGCGCGTCTAGCGGGAATTACGAGCAGTACTTC. The encoded protein is CASASSGNYEQYF.